These 24 T cell receptor beta chains came from one sample sequenced in a study of cytomegalovirus exposure and HLA in healthy donors. Primers included in the PCR were 60 Vbeta and 13 Jbeta primers. The table came from immunoSEQ multiplex PCR; TCRdb's copy has only in-frame clones and leaves some out. The sample shows approximately 160,000 clones, roughly 87% of them seen only once. The specimen sequenced was PBMCs. The receptors shown here come from a girl aged 5 to 17 in good health and CMV-seropositive.

V gene TRBV7-9 combines with J gene TRBJ2-5; D is possibly TRBD2 (5 bases). With 3 bases removed from V and 5 bases from J, the gap between germline ends came to 7 bases. This CDR3 is built from 12 residues. Germline CDR1 SEHNR, CDR2 FQNEAQ (reference sequence). The CDR3 coding sequence is TGTGCCAGCAGCTTGTCGGGGGAGACCCAGTACTTC. Its protein product is CASSLSGETQYF.

The genes are TRBV5-1 and TRBJ2-3; 7 bases line up with TRBD2. Germline V lookup: CDR1 SGHRS, CDR2 YFSETQ. V was pared by 1 base and J by 0 bases, with 5 bases of the junction left unmatched. The length of the CDR3 is 16 residues. DNA for the CDR3: TGCGCCAGCAGCTTGTTGGGGGAGGGGAGCACAGATACGCAGTATTTT. It yields the protein CASSLLGEGSTDTQYF.

This rearrangement joins TRBV19 to TRBJ1-2; TRBD1 agrees at 10 bases. This CDR3 region has 14 residues. The trim removed 2 bases at V and 13 bases at J, leaving 10 bases unmatched. In germline, CDR1 is LNHDA, CDR2 SQIVND (reference sequence). In DNA, the CDR3 is TGTGCCAGTAGTATAAGTGGGACAGGGGACTTTCTCACCTTC. Translating it yields CASSISGTGDFLTF.

The CDR3 DNA is TGTGCCAGCAGCCGCATGGAGGGGACCCAGTACTTC. This codes for CASSRMEGTQYF. This chain joins TRBV14 and TRBJ2-5; the D gene is possibly TRBD2 (6 bases). Germline CDR1 SGHDN, CDR2 FVKESK. V shed 4 bases and J shed 7 bases, with 10 bases lying between them. This CDR3 is built from 12 residues.

A few counts support this clone. The rearrangement links TRBV2 to TRBJ1-1; TRBD1 is a possible D gene (5 bases). The ends were cut back, 1 base at V and 4 bases at J, with 7 bases in the middle. CDR3 length: 13 residues. CDR1 and CDR2 (germline): SNHLY, FYNNEI. CDR3 protein: CASSEGGLTEAFF. For the CDR3, the DNA is TGTGCCAGCAGTGAAGGGGGACTCACTGAAGCTTTCTTT.

The chain has TRBV11-2 and TRBJ2-5; 8 bases match TRBD1. CDR1 is SGHAT, CDR2 FQNNGV, per germline. Losses at the gene ends were 2 bases for V and 2 bases for J; bases not matched to a gene: 4. The CDR3 is made up of 15 amino acids. CDR3 protein: CASSLNRDRQETQYF. The CDR3 coding sequence is TGTGCCAGCAGCTTAAACCGGGACAGGCAAGAGACCCAGTACTTC.

This chain links TRBV6-6 with TRBJ1-2, with D possibly being TRBD1 (5 bases). Per the germline V gene, CDR1 is MNHNY and CDR2 is SVGAGI (reference sequence). Trimming removed 2 bases from V and 13 bases from J, with 11 bases in between. This CDR3 has 11 residues. CDR3 amino acids: CASSYSGAFTF. In nucleotides, the CDR3 is TGTGCCAGCAGTTACAGTGGGGCTTTCACCTTC.

The gene calls are TRBV5-1 and TRBJ2-7; perhaps TRBD2 as D (6 bases). Trimming took 4 bases from V and 0 from J, leaving 17 bases between them. CDR3 length: 16 residues. Germline CDR1 and CDR2: SGHRS and YFSETQ. As DNA, the CDR3 is TGCGCCAGCAGCCCAGGCGGGGTAGAAGGCTCCTACGAGCAGTACTTC. As protein: CASSPGGVEGSYEQYF.

The chain combines TRBV27 with TRBJ1-1; the match to TRBD1 covers 10 bases. V lost 6 bases to trimming and J lost 0 bases; unmatched junction nucleotides: 7. The CDR3 loop spans 16 amino acids. Per the germline V gene, CDR1 is MNHEY and CDR2 is SMNVEV (reference sequence). Here the CDR3 DNA reads TGTGCCAGCAGCTGGGGGACAGGGGCGATGAACACTGAAGCTTTCTTT. It is translated as CASSWGTGAMNTEAFF.

The gene calls are TRBV6-1 and TRBJ1-3; weak D call: TRBD1 (5 bases). The CDR3 consists of 14 residues. Germline-derived CDR1 and CDR2 are MNHNS and SASEGT. V was pared by 1 base and J by 4 bases, with 8 bases between. The CDR3 DNA reads TGTGCCAGCAGTGAAGGTCACAGGGGAAACACCATATATTTT. This codes for CASSEGHRGNTIYF.

The chain recombines TRBV4-2 with TRBJ2-3; D may be TRBD1 (5 bases). Germline V gives CDR1 LGHNA, CDR2 YNFKEQ. This CDR3 is 15 amino acids long. Trimming cost V 1 base and J 2 bases, with 10 bases left between them. In nucleotides, the CDR3 is TGTGCCAGCAGCCAAGGCGGCAGGGACACAGATACGCAGTATTTT. Encoded protein: CASSQGGRDTDTQYF.

This chain connects TRBV19 to TRBJ2-1; 13 bases agree with TRBD2. V shed 3 bases, J shed 7 bases, and the junction held 0 bases outside the gene matches. CDR1 LNHDA and CDR2 SQIVND come from the germline V gene (reference sequence). The CDR3 has 14 amino acids. The DNA of the CDR3 is TGTGCCAGTAGTATGGGACTAGCGGGGAATGAGCAGTTCTTC. Amino acids: CASSMGLAGNEQFF.

This clone was observed a single time. The V gene is TRBV29-1, the J gene TRBJ1-1; 9 bases fit TRBD1. The CDR3 length is 12 residues. Germline-derived CDR1 and CDR2 are SQVTM and ANQGSEA. Trimming took 6 bases from V and 7 from J; bases not matched to a gene: 6. The CDR3 here is CSVLGTGYEAFF. The CDR3 DNA follows: TGCAGCGTCCTAGGGACAGGGTATGAAGCTTTCTTT.

J is TRBJ2-7 and V is TRBV6-5, with 10 bases fitting TRBD1. The ends lost 5 bases at V and 3 bases at J; junction bases unmatched: 7. This CDR3 has 15 residues. Germline CDR1 and CDR2: MNHEY and SVGAGI. CDR3 sequence (DNA): TGTGCCAGCAGTCGGGACAGGGGCCCGGTCTACGAGCAGTACTTC. It is translated as CASSRDRGPVYEQYF.

This clone was counted between two and nine times. The chain has TRBV9 and TRBJ2-5; no reliable D call. From germline, CDR1 is SGDLS and CDR2 YYNGEE. The ends were cut back, 9 bases at V and 3 bases at J, with 6 bases in the middle. The CDR3 spans 10 residues. The CDR3 here is CAIQKETQYF. In DNA form, the CDR3 reads TGTGCCATCCAGAAAGAGACCCAGTACTTC.

V is TRBV12-5 and J is TRBJ2-5; maybe TRBD1 (6 bases). The CDR3 runs 15 residues. Germline V lookup: CDR1 LGHNT, CDR2 FRNRAP. V lost 3 bases and J 5 bases, leaving 16 bases between the germline ends. The CDR3 sequence: CASGFEGERPETQYF. CDR3 sequence (DNA): TGTGCTAGTGGTTTTGAGGGGGAACGTCCCGAGACCCAGTACTTC.

The chain links TRBV19 to TRBJ2-7, with D unresolved. Per germline, CDR1 LNHDA and CDR2 SQIVND (reference sequence). This CDR3 has 13 amino acids. The V end lost 3 bases, the J end lost 2 bases, and 8 bases lay between the germline ends. The CDR3 coding sequence is TGTGCCAGTAGTATTGGGCCCACCTACGAGCAGTACTTC. Translated: CASSIGPTYEQYF.

The chain links TRBV28 to TRBJ2-2, with 13 bases fitting TRBD2. From germline, CDR1 is MDHEN and CDR2 SYDVKM. The ends lost 4 bases at V and 1 base at J; junction bases unmatched: 6. This CDR3 contains 18 residues. In DNA form, the CDR3 reads TGTGCCAGCAGTTCCCCCGGACTAGCGGGGGTGAACACCGGGGAGCTGTTTTTT. Amino acids: CASSSPGLAGVNTGELFF.

V and J are TRBV2 and TRBJ2-5, with D possibly matching TRBD2 (7 bases). Trimming took 6 bases from V and 7 from J, leaving 15 bases between them. This CDR3 comprises 13 residues. The V gene's germline CDR1 is SNHLY and CDR2 FYNNEI. The CDR3 spells CASRARGGGTQYF. In nucleotides, the CDR3 is TGTGCCAGCAGAGCCAGGGGCGGGGGGACCCAGTACTTC.

The V call is TRBV14, the J call TRBJ2-7, with 11 bases lining up with TRBD2. Germline assignment: CDR1 SGHDN and CDR2 FVKESK. The V and J ends lost 4 bases and 6 bases, in that order; junction bases with no gene match: 5. This CDR3 has 14 amino acids. The CDR3 DNA is TGTGCCAGCAGCCTCCAACTAGCGGGAGTCGAGCAGTACTTC. It translates to CASSLQLAGVEQYF.

This clone was recorded only once. The chain couples TRBV4-1 to TRBJ2-2; no reliable D call. Per the germline V gene, CDR1 is MGHRA and CDR2 is YSYEKL. The V and J ends lost 0 bases and 1 base respectively, with 6 bases between them. The CDR3 is made up of 15 amino acids. CDR3 nucleotides: TGCGCCAGCAGCCAAGAGCGGAGGAACACCGGGGAGCTGTTTTTT. It specifies CASSQERRNTGELFF.

This clone was detected only once. The chain carries TRBV7-8 and TRBJ1-5, with 7 bases fitting TRBD1. The junction had 4 bases not matched to a gene; V was cut back by 5 bases and J by 0 bases. This CDR3 is built from 15 residues. Germline-derived CDR1 and CDR2 are SGHVS and FQNEAQ. The chain's CDR3 is CASSRDRASNQPQHF. The DNA for the CDR3 is TGTGCCAGCAGCCGGGACAGAGCTAGCAATCAGCCCCAGCATTTT.

This chain joins TRBV6-5 and TRBJ2-1; D unclear. V shed 5 bases and J shed 7 bases, with 12 bases lying between them. This CDR3 has 13 amino acids. CDR1 and CDR2 from the germline V gene are MNHEY and SVGAGI. CDR3: CASSPQTGNEQFF. The CDR3 coding sequence is TGTGCCAGCAGTCCACAAACCGGGAATGAGCAGTTCTTC.

The CDR3 DNA reads as TGCGCCAGCAGCCAAGTAAGGACAGGGGCCTTCACTGAAGCTTTCTTT. Protein sequence: CASSQVRTGAFTEAFF. This sequence joins TRBV4-1 and TRBJ1-1; TRBD1 agrees at 9 bases. The junction had 7 bases not matched to a gene; V was cut back by 1 base and J by 4 bases. Per the germline V gene, CDR1 is MGHRA and CDR2 is YSYEKL. The CDR3 consists of 16 residues.